This T cell receptor (beta chain) was sequenced in a study of blood T cells in healthy people across ages. Whole-study results and caveats: The long-lived group displayed more naive CD4+ cells, plus higher diversity, than the aged donors did.

It was with a sample-barcoded 5' primer and a J-beta primer mix that a second PCR of roughly 6 to 12 cycles was run. TCRdb used MiXCR to reprocess the 5' RACE reads, holding one entry per CDR3 protein. The sample lists 800,000 to 950,000 distinct CDR3 sequences, 30% to 45% occurring once. Ranging in age from roughly 6 to 100, the donors were healthy Caucasian individuals from Russia. A remark on this clonotype: Its antigen is as yet unknown.

Sequencing was performed on blood. The sequence was collected from a man aged 18-30 years in good health.

The chain's CDR3 is CASSLVLGRGVAEQYF. The CDR3 nucleotides are TGTGCCAGCAGCTTAGTGTTAGGGCGGGGGGTGGCTGAGCAGTACTTC. The chain uses TRBV7-8 and TRBJ2-5, with 8 bases that match TRBD2. V shed 1 base and J 11 bases; nucleotides not matched to a gene: 15. CDR3 size: 16 residues. Germline values: CDR1 SGHVS, CDR2 FQNEAQ.